This TCR beta chain was profiled in a study of cytomegalovirus exposure and HLA in healthy donors (dated by TCRdb to about 2017). With respect to the entire study: In an earlier analysis of some 550 of the donors, less than 350 Gb of sequence data and 100 million or so unique TCR beta sequences from 180 million or so T cells were reported. All discovery cohort repertoires had been generated using a single sequencing platform. Both class I and class II loci were covered by HLA typing, at four-digit resolution. A handful of DR-DQ haplotypes were handled as single units for association and clustering because linkage in the cohort was strong. Among the roughly 370 genotyped donors, around 81% belonged to the genetic ancestry cluster associated with self-reported Caucasian donors. A later genetic analysis took genome-wide SNP genotypes for about 55% of the roughly 670 donors and used that subset as a discovery cohort. The study combined high-throughput TCR immunosequencing, statistical association of individual TCRs with disease status, and machine learning to predict cytomegalovirus infection status. Across some 400 genotyped donors of the cohort, an average of approximately 220,000 unique TCR beta nucleotide sequences per donor were sequenced, and approximately 17% of those sequences were non-productive. Rather than drawing on any new phenotypic data, the later analysis identified candidate immune exposures from TCR beta sequences and the way those sequences occurred across donors. An early release covering 550 to 650 HLA-typed donors comprised around 300 gigabases of sequencing data and some 79 million unique TCR sequences. Alongside the repertoire data, information on donor age, sex, ethnicity and CMV serostatus was compiled. In an earlier analysis of several hundred of the donors, high-throughput TCR beta sequencing was used to judge whether each TCR beta V gene segment behaved as functional or pseudogenic. Along with the roughly 670-subject first cohort, a separate validation cohort of over a hundred different subjects was used. Using immunosequencing, the study profiled T cell repertoires from 550 to 750 subjects and related those repertoires to cytomegalovirus serostatus. The number of typed donors differed by locus: 629-630 for A, B, C, DRB1 and DQB1; some 540 for DQA1; over 600 for DPA1; and about 470 for DPB1. A later analysis re-examined previously published TCR beta repertoires from over 500 donors and added high-resolution HLA genotyping to investigate patterns of TCR occurrence. The study was designed to test whether signatures of past pathogen exposure could be identified by cataloging public T cell receptors.

General findings and caveats noted by the study authors: A few of the identified cytomegalovirus-associated TCR beta chains were confirmed in vitro to be specific for cytomegalovirus antigens. In a later analysis, several top co-occurrence clusters were reported to appear linked to parvovirus B19, influenza, CMV and Epstein-Barr virus. In a later analysis, HLA-associated TCR beta chains showed more clonal expansion and lower generation probabilities than non-associated chains that were equally common. Specific HLA alleles were associated with 16,951 TCR beta sequences at a false discovery rate of 0.05 in a later analysis. Correlated functional status among segregating V segments might reflect linkage disequilibrium, but an unknown experimental factor could not be ruled out. The sequencing pipeline was judged likely to have produced a cluster of highly shared sequence variants as a technical artifact. Most TCR sequences were seen in very few donors, while some public TCRs were found in many individuals. In an earlier analysis of roughly 500 of the donors, most TCR beta V segments appeared in productive rearrangements about 87% or about 30% of the time, broadly matching IMGT annotations. A further reported finding was that TCR beta sequences accurately predicted the HLA-A and HLA-B alleles for most subjects in the first cohort. Some IMGT-functional V segments, including TRBV6-2 and TRBV6-3, could not be distinguished by the 87-base-pair reads and were therefore excluded. In a later genetic analysis, a missense DCLRE1C variant was associated with V-gene and J-gene trimming of TCR beta chains, and the association was replicated in an independent cohort. Strong co-occurrence of HLA alleles, especially DR and DQ, made assigning TCR associations to individual alleles difficult. A later analysis found that most CMV-associated TCR beta chains appeared HLA-restricted, with HLA associations seemingly driven largely by CMV exposure. According to a later genetic analysis, donors in an Asian-associated ancestry cluster had fewer N-insertions in productive TCRs than the approximately 670-donor mean. CMV serostatus was the only immune exposure information available for the cohort. Because counts were too low, approximately 15 rarely observed V segments, including chromosome 9 orphons, were excluded from the earlier analysis of 587 of the donors. According to the authors, the approach could potentially be generalized to other disease states and immunological phenotypes. In both the original and validation cohorts, the classifier was reported to diagnose cytomegalovirus status with high specificity and sensitivity. In a later analysis, TCR association rates were found to vary across HLA loci, with the most associated TCRs seen for DRB1 alleles and the fewest for HLA-C alleles. Only TCR beta chains were sequenced in this cohort, and the absence of alpha or paired-chain data limited detectable features. Sequencing depth was assumed to be roughly uniform across donors in the presence/absence analyses, though that assumption may not hold. In the study, about 150 TCR beta chains were listed as associated with cytomegalovirus. Because some donors lacked HLA typing at each locus, the association tests relied only on the typed subset.

On this clone itself: Its binding antigen is unknown. No quality values exist for individual bases; no much larger clone is one base distant.

A distance of 22 bases separates the germline ends of V and J, which lose 5 bases and 4 bases respectively. There are 16 amino acids in the CDR3, from cysteine to phenylalanine inclusive. The read is trimmed to its CDR3 DNA, 48 bases read in frame from base 1. CDR1 and CDR2 are drawn from the germline V gene: SQVTM, ANQGSEA. Library preparation used the immunoSEQ multiplex PCR assay. A mixture of 60 forward primers for TCR Vbeta segments and 13 reverse primers for TCR Jbeta segments was used in the multiplex PCR. Amplification of the CDR3 region of rearranged TCR beta genes was performed with a multiplex PCR assay on genomic DNA. On the Illumina HiSeq System, the amplified TCR beta libraries were sequenced as 87-base-pair reads. The source study handled its data this way. A later analysis counted about 80 million unique TCR beta chains across the 550 to 750 repertoires, and approximately 11 million of these chains were shared by at least two donors. Raw reads were error-corrected and collapsed into unique sequences with a nearest-neighbor algorithm that merged closely related sequences to remove PCR and sequencing errors. To assign V, D and J gene segments, CDR3 sequences were aligned to IMGT reference sequences. For a sequence to be retained, a match of at least six nucleotides was required to both a V gene segment and a J gene segment. Rearrangements were classified as productive when the CDR3 lacked stop codons and remained in frame with V and J, and all other rearrangements were classified as non-productive. Following IMGT convention, CDR3 was defined as the stretch from the second conserved V-encoded cysteine to the conserved J-encoded phenylalanine. The earlier analysis of 587 of the donors excluded sequences that lacked an unambiguous match to a single V gene segment. In an earlier analysis of more than 500 of the donors, a V segment was called functional when productive rearrangements were above 56.7%, and segregating when the standard deviation between donors exceeded 5%. A statistical classification framework was developed to diagnose cytomegalovirus status using the catalog of TCR beta chain sequences. In a later analysis, V and J genes were assigned by comparing TCR nucleotide sequences against IMGT/GENE-DB human TR gene sequences. The TCRdist pipeline was used in a later analysis to assign CDR3 sequences and most-parsimonious VDJ recombination scenarios. In a later analysis, every TCR beta chain was defined by the combination of its CDR3 amino acid sequence and its V-gene family, and reads without a unique V-gene family were dropped. To address suspected cross-contamination and a sequencing artifact, a later analysis removed 450 to 700 highly shared, low-generation-probability nucleotide sequences. A later analysis calculated a clonal expansion index for each public chain from normalized within-repertoire ranks of inferred template counts. In a later analysis, generation probabilities were computed using a VDJ recombination model fitted to out-of-frame rearrangements, and the results were checked against IGoR. Hypergeometric tests were used in a later analysis to score TCR-TCR, TCR-HLA and TCR-CMV co-occurrence, with a repertoire-size bias correction applied to the TCR pairs. A later analysis estimated false discovery rates by permuting HLA or CMV assignments 20 times. In a later analysis, co-occurring TCRs were grouped with DBSCAN, and TCRdist sequence similarity was added when clustering was performed within HLA-allele-positive subsets. Repertoires with fewer than 30,000 or more than 120,000 public chains, plus five repertoires with anomalous nucleotide sharing, were excluded from co-occurrence clustering. The clones in this table, taken by TCRdb from immuneACCESS, are in-frame only. Not every clone is retained; where verified, under half of the shortfall comes from an unresolved V gene, and the cause of the rest is unknown. That table furnishes V, J and clone size, whereas the DNA furnished D and trimming. In all, the sample holds tens of thousands of clones, and around three quarters of those were seen once. The top ten clonotypes cover more than 8% of the sample.

In total, 630 or so healthy bone marrow donors made up the cohort. All cohort members were sampled while nominally healthy, although unrecorded immune exposures were likely present. The donor tested CMV seropositive, placing the donor among the 290 or so seropositive members of the cohort. Every donor gave a peripheral blood sample, and the peripheral blood mononuclear cells from that sample were used for TCR beta sequencing. Genomic DNA was extracted from the blood cell samples with the Qiagen DNeasy Blood Extraction Kit. This chain joins TRBV29-1 to TRBJ2-3; D gene: possibly TRBD2, on 6 matching bases. Sequenced: PBMCs. This receptor was identified in a woman between 45 and 60 years old in good health and CMV-seropositive. Read as DNA, the sequence is TGCAGCGTTAATATAGTGTCAGGGAGGTATTCAGATACGCAGTATTTT. The encoded protein is CSVNIVSGRYSDTQYF.